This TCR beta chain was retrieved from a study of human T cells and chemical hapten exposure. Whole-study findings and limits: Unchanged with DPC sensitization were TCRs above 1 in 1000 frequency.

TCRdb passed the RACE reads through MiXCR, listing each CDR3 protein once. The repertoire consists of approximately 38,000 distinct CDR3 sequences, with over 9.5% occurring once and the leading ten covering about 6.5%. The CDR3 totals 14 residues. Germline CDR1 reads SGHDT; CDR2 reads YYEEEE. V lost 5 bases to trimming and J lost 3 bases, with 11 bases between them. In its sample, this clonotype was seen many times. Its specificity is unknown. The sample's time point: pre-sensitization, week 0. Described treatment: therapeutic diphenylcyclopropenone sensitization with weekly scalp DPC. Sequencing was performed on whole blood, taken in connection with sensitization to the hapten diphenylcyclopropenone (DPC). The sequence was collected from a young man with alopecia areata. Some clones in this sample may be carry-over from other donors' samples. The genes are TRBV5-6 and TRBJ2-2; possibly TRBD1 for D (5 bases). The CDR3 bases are TGTGCCAGCAGGCCTACAGGATACACCGGGGAGCTGTTTTTT. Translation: CASRPTGYTGELFF.